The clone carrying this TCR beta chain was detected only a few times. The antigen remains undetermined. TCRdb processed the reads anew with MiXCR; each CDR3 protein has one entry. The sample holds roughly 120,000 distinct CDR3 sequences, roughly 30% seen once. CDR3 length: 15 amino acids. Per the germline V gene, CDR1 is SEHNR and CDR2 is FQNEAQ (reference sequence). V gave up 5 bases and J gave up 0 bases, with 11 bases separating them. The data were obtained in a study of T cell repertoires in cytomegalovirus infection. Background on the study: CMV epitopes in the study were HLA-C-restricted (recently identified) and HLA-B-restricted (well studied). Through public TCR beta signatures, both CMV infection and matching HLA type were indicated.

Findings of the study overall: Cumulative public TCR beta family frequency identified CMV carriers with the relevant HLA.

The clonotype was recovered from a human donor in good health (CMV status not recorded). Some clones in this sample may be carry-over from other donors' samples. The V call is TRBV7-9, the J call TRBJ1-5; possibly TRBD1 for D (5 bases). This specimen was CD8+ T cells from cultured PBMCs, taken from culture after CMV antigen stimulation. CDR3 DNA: TGTGCCAGCAGCCCGGGACTTTATAGCAATCAGCCCCAGCATTTT. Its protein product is CASSPGLYSNQPQHF.